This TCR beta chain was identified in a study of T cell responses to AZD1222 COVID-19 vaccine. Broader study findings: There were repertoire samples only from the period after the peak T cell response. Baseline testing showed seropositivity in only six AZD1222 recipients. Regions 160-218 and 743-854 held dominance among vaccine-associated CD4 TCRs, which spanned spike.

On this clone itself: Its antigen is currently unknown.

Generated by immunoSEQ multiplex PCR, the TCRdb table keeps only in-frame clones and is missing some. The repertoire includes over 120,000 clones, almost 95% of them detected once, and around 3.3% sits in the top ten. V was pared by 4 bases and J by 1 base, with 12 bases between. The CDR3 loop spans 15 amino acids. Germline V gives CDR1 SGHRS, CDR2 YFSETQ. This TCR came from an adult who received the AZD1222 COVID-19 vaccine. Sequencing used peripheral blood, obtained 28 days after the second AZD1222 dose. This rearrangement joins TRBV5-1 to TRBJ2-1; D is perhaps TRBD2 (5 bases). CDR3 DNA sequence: TGCGCCAGCAGCGTAGCGACCTCATCCTACAATGAGCAGTTCTTC. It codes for CASSVATSSYNEQFF.